A single sample gave rise to the 5 T cell receptor beta chains below, sequenced in a study of CD8+CD57+ T cells in acquired aplastic anemia. The template for TCR beta VDJ and CDR3 sequence profiling was genomic DNA. One entry per CDR3 protein, called by TCRdb with MiXCR from the reads. The data show a few hundred thousand distinct CDR3 sequences, roughly 35% seen once. Material: sorted CD4+, CD8+, or CD8+CD57+ T cells (not recorded which) from PBMCs. These receptors all come from a human donor in good health, serving as a control.

This clonotype appeared many times. The J gene is TRBJ2-1, the V gene TRBV10-2, with TRBD2 matching 14 bases. The germline V gene encodes CDR1 WSHSY and CDR2 SAAADI. The V segment lost 7 bases and the J segment 6 bases; nucleotides outside the gene matches: 14. The CDR3 extends over 18 amino acids. The CDR3, as DNA: TGCGCCAGCAATCCCTTTAAGACTAGCGGGGGGGCCATCAATGAGCAGTTCTTC. Its translation is CASNPFKTSGGAINEQFF.

This clonotype has only a few counts. CDR3 sequence reads: CSARQSGNTGELFF. In DNA form, the CDR3 reads TGCAGTGCTAGGCAGAGTGGGAACACCGGGGAGCTGTTTTTT. The V call is TRBV20-1, the J call TRBJ2-2; the D is unclear. Between the trimmed V and J ends, which lost 3 bases and 1 base, there was a span of 9 bases. This CDR3 is 14 amino acids long. Germline V gene data show CDR1 as DFQATT and CDR2 as SNEGSKA (reference sequence).

The chain combines TRBV7-2 with TRBJ1-3; D unclear. V lost 6 bases and J 0 bases, leaving 3 bases between the germline ends. Germline CDR1 SGHTA, CDR2 FQGNSA. The CDR3 runs to 12 residues. The CDR3 DNA reads as TGTGCCAGCAGTGCCTCTGGAAACACCATATATTTT. Its protein product is CASSASGNTIYF.

The chain links TRBV10-3 to TRBJ2-6; D gene ambiguous. The ends were cut back, 10 bases at V and 0 bases at J, with 13 bases in the middle. This CDR3 spans 15 amino acids. Germline CDR1 ENHRY, CDR2 SYGVKD. The CDR3 nucleotides read TGTGCCACATTAAGCGTGGACTCTGGGGCCAACGTCCTGACTTTC. Protein: CATLSVDSGANVLTF.

The sample holds a few counts of this clonotype. The chain joins TRBV7-3 to TRBJ2-3; 12 bases align to TRBD1. CDR3 length equals 20 residues. The germline V gene has CDR1 SGHTA and CDR2 FQGTGA. The ends lost 0 bases at V and 0 bases at J; junction bases unmatched: 10. The CDR3 region is CASSLTGQGAILTSTDTQYF. For the CDR3, the DNA is TGTGCCAGCAGCTTAACGGGACAGGGGGCAATTTTGACTAGCACAGATACGCAGTATTTT.